The TCR beta chain under discussion was sequenced for a study of T cells in Graves' hyperthyroidism and ophthalmopathy. Broader study findings: The model's output predicted ophthalmopathy at a median of about 6.5 months prior to onset. Blood samples included most of the expanded thyroid clonotypes exceeding 0.001.

This clonotype was observed many times. The antigen is undetermined. Those patients with uncontrolled infection, other autoimmune disease, pregnancy or lactation were excluded. TCR beta CDR3 region amplification was performed from RNA transcripts. Initially, a first-round RT-PCR of the TCR CDR3 employed the HTBI primer set. TCRdb redid the calling of the multiplex PCR reads with MiXCR, one entry per CDR3 protein. The sample holds 650,000 to 800,000 distinct CDR3 sequences; 45% are singletons and the top ten take more than 7%. CDR3 size: 13 residues. The germline CDR1 and CDR2 sequences are SEHNR and FQNEAQ (reference sequence). The V end was cut by 4 bases, the J end by 4 bases, with 10 bases between.

Sequenced sample: peripheral blood or thyroid tissue (not recorded which). The TCR was taken from an adult man with Graves' disease, either hyperthyroidism or ophthalmopathy (not recorded which). The rearrangement uses TRBV7-9 and TRBJ1-2; unclear D gene. Here the CDR3 reads CASSSARSYGYTF. The DNA of the CDR3 is TGTGCCAGCAGCTCAGCCAGGAGCTATGGCTACACCTTC. The complete variable domain, with remaining parts taken from reference TRBV7-9 and TRBJ1-2, reads DTGVSQNPRHKITKRGQNVTFRCDPISEHNRLYWYRQTLGQGPEFLTYFQNEAQLEKSRLLSDRFSAERPKGSFSTLEIQRTEQGDSAMYLCASSSARSYGYTFGSGTRLTVV.